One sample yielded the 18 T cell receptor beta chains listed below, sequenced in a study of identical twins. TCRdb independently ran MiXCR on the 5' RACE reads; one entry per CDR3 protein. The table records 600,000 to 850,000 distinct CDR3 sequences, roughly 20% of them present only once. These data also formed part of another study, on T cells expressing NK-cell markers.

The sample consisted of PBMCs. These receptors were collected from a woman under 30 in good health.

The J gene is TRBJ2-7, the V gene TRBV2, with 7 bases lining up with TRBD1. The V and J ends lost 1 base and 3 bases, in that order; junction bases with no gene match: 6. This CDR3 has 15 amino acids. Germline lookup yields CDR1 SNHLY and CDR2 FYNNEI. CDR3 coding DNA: TGTGCCAGCAGTGAAGTCACAGGGGTCGTCTACGAGCAGTACTTC. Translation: CASSEVTGVVYEQYF.

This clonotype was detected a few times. The CDR3 bases are TGTGCCAGCAGCTTATGGCCCGCTAGAGGTTCTGGAAACACCATATATTTT. Encoded protein: CASSLWPARGSGNTIYF. The J gene is TRBJ1-3, the V gene TRBV7-8; no clear D. Germline CDR1 and CDR2: SGHVS and FQNEAQ. The CDR3 runs 17 residues. Trimming removed 2 bases from V and 1 base from J, with 15 bases in between. Supplemented by reference TRBV7-8 and TRBJ1-3, the full variable domain reads GAGVSQSPRYKVAKRGQDVALRCDPISGHVSLFWYQQALGQGPEFLTYFQNEAQLDKSGLPSDRFFAERPEGSVSTLKIQRTQQEDSAVYLCASSLWPARGSGNTIYFGEGSWLTVV.

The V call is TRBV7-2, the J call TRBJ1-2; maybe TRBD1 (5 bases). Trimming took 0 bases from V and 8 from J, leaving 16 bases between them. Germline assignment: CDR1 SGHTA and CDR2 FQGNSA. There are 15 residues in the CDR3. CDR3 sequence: CASSLAGPGPGGYTF. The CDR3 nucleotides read TGTGCCAGCAGCTTAGCGGGACCCGGTCCCGGCGGCTACACCTTC.

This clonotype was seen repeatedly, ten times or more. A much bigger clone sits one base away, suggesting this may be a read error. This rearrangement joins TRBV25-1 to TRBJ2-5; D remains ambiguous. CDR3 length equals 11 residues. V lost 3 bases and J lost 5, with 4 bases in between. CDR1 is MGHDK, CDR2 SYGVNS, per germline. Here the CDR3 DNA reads TGTGCCAGCAGTGACGGGGAGACCCAGTACTTC. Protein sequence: CASSDGETQYF.

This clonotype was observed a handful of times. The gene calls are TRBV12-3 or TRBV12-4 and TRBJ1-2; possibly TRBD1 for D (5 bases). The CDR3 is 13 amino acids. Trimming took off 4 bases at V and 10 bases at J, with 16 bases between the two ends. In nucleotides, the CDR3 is TGTGCCAGCAGTTCATCACCGAAGACAGACTACACCTTC. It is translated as CASSSSPKTDYTF.

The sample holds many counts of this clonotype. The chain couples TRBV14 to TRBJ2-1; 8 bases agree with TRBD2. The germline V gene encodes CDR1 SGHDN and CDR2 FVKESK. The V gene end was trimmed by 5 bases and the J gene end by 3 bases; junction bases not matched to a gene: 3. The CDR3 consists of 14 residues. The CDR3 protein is CASSGLADYNEQFF. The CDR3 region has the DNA TGTGCCAGCAGCGGACTAGCAGACTACAATGAGCAGTTCTTC.

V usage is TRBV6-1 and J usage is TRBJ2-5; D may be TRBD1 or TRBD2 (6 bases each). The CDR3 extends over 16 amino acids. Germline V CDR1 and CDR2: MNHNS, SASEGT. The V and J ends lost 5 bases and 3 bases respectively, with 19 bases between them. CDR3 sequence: CASSKAQGRREETQYF. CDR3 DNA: TGTGCCAGCAGTAAGGCACAGGGTAGGAGGGAAGAGACCCAGTACTTC.

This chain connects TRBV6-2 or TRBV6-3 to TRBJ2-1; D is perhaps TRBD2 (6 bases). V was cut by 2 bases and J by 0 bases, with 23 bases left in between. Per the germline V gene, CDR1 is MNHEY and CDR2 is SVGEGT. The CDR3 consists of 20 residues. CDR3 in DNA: TGTGCCAGCAGTTACGCGTACCTTAGACCTAGCGAAAGCTCCTACAATGAGCAGTTCTTC. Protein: CASSYAYLRPSESSYNEQFF.

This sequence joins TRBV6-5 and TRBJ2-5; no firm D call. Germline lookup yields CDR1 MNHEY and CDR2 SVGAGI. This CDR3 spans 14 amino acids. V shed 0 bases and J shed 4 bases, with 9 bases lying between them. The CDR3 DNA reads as TGTGCCAGCAGTTACTCGAACCTGGGAGAGACCCAGTACTTC. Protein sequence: CASSYSNLGETQYF.

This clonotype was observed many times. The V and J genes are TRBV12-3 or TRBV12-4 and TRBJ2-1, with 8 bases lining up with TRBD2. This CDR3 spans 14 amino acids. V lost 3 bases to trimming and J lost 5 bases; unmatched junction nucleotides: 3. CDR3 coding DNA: TGTGCCAGCAGTTTTGCGGGAGGTCACAATGAGCAGTTCTTC. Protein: CASSFAGGHNEQFF.

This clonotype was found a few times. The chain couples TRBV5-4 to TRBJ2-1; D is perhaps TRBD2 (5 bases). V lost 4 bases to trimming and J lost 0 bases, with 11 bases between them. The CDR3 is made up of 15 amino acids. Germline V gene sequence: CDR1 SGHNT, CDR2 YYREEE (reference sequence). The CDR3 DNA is TGTGCCAGCAGCCGTAGCGCAAGCTCCTACAATGAGCAGTTCTTC. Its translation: CASSRSASSYNEQFF.

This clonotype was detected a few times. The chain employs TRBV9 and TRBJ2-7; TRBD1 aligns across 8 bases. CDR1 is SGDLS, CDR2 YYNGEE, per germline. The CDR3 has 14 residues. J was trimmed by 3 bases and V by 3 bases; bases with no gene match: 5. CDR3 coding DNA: TGTGCCAGCAGCGATACCGGGACAGGCTACGAGCAGTACTTC. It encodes CASSDTGTGYEQYF.

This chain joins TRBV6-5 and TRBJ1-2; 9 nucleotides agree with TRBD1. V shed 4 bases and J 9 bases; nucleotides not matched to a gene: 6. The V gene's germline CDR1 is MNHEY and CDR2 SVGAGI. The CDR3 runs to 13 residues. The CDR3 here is CASSWDRERSYTF. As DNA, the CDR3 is TGTGCCAGCAGTTGGGACAGGGAAAGAAGCTACACCTTC.

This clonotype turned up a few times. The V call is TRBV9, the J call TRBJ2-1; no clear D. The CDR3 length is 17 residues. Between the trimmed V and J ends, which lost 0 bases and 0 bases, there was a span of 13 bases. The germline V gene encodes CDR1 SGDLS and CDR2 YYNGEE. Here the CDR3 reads CASSVGVASGSYNEQFF. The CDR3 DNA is TGTGCCAGCAGCGTAGGAGTGGCGTCGGGCTCCTACAATGAGCAGTTCTTC. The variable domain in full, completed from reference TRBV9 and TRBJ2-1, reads DSGVTQTPKHLITATGQRVTLRCSPRSGDLSVYWYQQSLDQGLQFLIQYYNGEERAKGNILERFSAQQFPDLHSELNLSSLELGDSALYFCASSVGVASGSYNEQFFGPGTRLTVL.

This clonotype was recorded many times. CDR3 nucleotide sequence: TGCAGCGTAGACCGGGACAGTAACTATGGCTACACCTTC. Encoded protein: CSVDRDSNYGYTF. This chain uses TRBV29-1 with TRBJ1-2; the match to TRBD1 covers 7 bases. The CDR3 runs to 13 residues. J gave up 1 base and V 6 bases, and 5 bases lay outside the gene matches. CDR1 and CDR2 from the germline V gene are SQVTM and ANQGSEA.

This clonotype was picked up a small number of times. The CDR3 DNA reads as TGCGCCAGCAGCTTGGGAGGGGATTTGGATACGCAGTATTTT. Translated, it gives CASSLGGDLDTQYF. J is TRBJ2-3 and V is TRBV5-1; D is tentatively TRBD1 or TRBD2 (5 bases each). CDR3 length: 14 residues. Trimming cost V 0 bases and J 6 bases, with 11 bases left between them. Germline CDR1 and CDR2: SGHRS and YFSETQ.

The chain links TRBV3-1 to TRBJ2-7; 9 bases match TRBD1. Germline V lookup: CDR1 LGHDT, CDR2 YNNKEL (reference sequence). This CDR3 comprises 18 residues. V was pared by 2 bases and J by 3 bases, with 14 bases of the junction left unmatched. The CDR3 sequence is CASSQRDDLGTGNYEQYF. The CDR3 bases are TGTGCCAGCAGCCAACGGGACGATCTCGGGACAGGGAACTACGAGCAGTACTTC.

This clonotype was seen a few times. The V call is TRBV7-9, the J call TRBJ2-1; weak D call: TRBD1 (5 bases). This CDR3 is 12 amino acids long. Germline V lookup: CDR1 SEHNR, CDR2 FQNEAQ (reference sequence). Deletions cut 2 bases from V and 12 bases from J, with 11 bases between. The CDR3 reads CASSLRTRGQFF. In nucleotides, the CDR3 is TGTGCCAGCAGCTTAAGGACAAGGGGGCAGTTCTTC. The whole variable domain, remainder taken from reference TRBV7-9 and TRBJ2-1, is DTGVSQNPRHKITKRGQNVTFRCDPISEHNRLYWYRQTLGQGPEFLTYFQNEAQLEKSRLLSDRFSAERPKGSFSTLEIQRTEQGDSAMYLCASSLRTRGQFFGPGTRLTVL.